The clone carrying this TCR beta chain was seen a single time. Its antigen is unidentified. TCRdb keeps only in-frame clones here, not all; method: immunoSEQ multiplex PCR. The profile shows 95,000 or so clones, approximately 79% of them singletons. The V gene's germline CDR1 is MNHNS and CDR2 SASEGT. Trimming left V 0 bases short and J 2 bases short, with 11 bases between. The CDR3 has 15 amino acids. The data stem from a study of fetal regulatory T cell absence and autoimmunity. Study as a whole: The IPEX patients lacked clinical diabetes but had exocrine pancreas autoimmunity.

Overall study results and limits: Cord blood and pancreas showed broadly similar TRB gene family usage. Pancreas TCRs were oligoclonally enriched versus cord blood, some clones over 95-fold.

The TCR sequence derives from a male donor with IPEX syndrome. V is TRBV6-1 and J is TRBJ2-7; D ambiguous. Sequencing was done on a sample of pancreas tissue. The CDR3 region is CASSEAPTDPYEQYF. In DNA, the CDR3 is TGTGCCAGCAGTGAAGCCCCGACGGATCCCTACGAGCAGTACTTC.